What follows describes a single TCR beta chain. Its antigen is not known. V lost 4 bases and J lost 4, with 11 bases in between. The CDR3 contains 13 residues. CDR1 is SQVTM, CDR2 ANQGSEA, per germline. TCRdb fed the RT-PCR reads into MiXCR, producing one record per CDR3 protein. The table records around 530,000 distinct CDR3 sequences, about 15% of them present only once. This record comes from a study of response to subunit inactivated influenza vaccine. The study's findings and limits: Each seasonal flu vaccination may recruit only limited new T cells, authors suggested.

The clonotype was recovered from a man aged 45 to 70 who received an inactivated influenza vaccine. V usage is TRBV29-1 and J usage is TRBJ2-1, with TRBD1 as a possible D gene (6 bases). Source: CD4+ T cells sorted from PBMCs, taken 23 to 25 months after vaccination. The CDR3 region is CSVAGDVYNEQFF. The CDR3, as DNA: TGCAGCGTTGCAGGGGACGTTTACAATGAGCAGTTCTTC.